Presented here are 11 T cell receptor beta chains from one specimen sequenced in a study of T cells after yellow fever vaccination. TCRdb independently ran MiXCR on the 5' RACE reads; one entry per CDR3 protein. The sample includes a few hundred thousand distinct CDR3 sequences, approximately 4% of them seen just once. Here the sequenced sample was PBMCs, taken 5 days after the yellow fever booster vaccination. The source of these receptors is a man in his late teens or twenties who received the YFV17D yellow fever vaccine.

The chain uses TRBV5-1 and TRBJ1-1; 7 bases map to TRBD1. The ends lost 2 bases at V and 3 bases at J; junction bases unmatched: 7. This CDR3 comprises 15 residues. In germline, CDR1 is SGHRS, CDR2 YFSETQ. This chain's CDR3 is CASSFRQGGHTEAFF. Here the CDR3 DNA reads TGCGCCAGCAGCTTCCGACAGGGCGGGCACACTGAAGCTTTCTTT.

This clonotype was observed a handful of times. The DNA for the CDR3 is TGCGCCAGCAGCACCGGGACTAGTTTCAATGAGCAGTTCTTC. The encoded protein is CASSTGTSFNEQFF. The chain is built from TRBV23-1 and TRBJ2-1; 8 bases align to TRBD2. TRBV23-1 is an open reading frame whose function is uncertain. This CDR3 contains 14 residues. Germline trimming cut 6 bases from V and 6 bases from J; bases unmatched to any gene: 7.

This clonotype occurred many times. CDR3 loop: CASGRGAGNSPLHF. DNA for the CDR3: TGTGCCAGCGGCAGGGGTGCTGGAAATTCACCCCTCCACTTT. The chain has TRBV7-6 and TRBJ1-6, with D possibly matching TRBD1 (6 bases). V was pared by 8 bases and J by 7 bases, with 15 bases between. CDR1 and CDR2 (germline): SGHVS, FNYEAQ. The CDR3 runs 14 residues.

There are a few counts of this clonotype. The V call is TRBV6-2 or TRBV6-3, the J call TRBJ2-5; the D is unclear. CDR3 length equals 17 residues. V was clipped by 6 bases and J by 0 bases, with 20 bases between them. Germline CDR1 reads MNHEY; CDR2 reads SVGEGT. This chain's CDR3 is CASSLPWRTDDQETQYF. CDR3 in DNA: TGTGCCAGCAGCCTGCCCTGGCGGACGGATGACCAAGAGACCCAGTACTTC.

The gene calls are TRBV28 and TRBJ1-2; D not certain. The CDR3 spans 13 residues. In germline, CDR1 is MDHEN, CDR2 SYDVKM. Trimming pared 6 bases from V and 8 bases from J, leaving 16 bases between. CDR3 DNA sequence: TGTGCCAGCAGCCCCCAGCAGGAATGGGGCTACACCTTC. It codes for CASSPQQEWGYTF.

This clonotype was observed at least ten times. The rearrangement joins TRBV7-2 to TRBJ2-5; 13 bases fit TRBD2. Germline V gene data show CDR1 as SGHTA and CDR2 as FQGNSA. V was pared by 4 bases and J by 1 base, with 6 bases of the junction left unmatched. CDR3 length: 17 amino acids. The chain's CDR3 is CASSYQRTSGGQETQYF. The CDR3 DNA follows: TGTGCCAGCAGCTATCAAAGGACTAGCGGGGGCCAAGAGACCCAGTACTTC.

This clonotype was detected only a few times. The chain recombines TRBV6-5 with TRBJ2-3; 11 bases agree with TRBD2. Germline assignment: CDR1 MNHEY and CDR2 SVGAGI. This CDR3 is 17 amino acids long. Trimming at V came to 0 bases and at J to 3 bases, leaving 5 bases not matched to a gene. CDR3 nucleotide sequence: TGTGCCAGCAGTTACTCTAGCGGGGGGGCTGGAACAGATACGCAGTATTTT. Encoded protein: CASSYSSGGAGTDTQYF.

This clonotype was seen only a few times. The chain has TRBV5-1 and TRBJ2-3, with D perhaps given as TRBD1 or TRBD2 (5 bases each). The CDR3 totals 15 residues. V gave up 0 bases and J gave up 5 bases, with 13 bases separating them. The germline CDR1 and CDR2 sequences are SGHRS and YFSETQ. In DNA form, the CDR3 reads TGCGCCAGCAGCTTGGCTCAGGGAGAGGGAGATACGCAGTATTTT. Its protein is CASSLAQGEGDTQYF.

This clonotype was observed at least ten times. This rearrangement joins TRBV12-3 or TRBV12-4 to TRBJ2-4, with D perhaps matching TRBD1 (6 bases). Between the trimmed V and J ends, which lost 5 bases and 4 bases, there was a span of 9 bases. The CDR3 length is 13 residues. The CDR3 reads CASSPGQKNIQYF. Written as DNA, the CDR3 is TGTGCCAGCAGTCCCGGACAGAAAAACATTCAGTACTTC.

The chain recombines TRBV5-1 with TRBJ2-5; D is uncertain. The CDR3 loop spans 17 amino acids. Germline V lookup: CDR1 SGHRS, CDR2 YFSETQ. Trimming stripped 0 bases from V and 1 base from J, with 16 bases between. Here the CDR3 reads CASSLAINERSQETQYF. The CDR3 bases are TGCGCCAGCAGCTTGGCCATCAATGAGAGGAGCCAAGAGACCCAGTACTTC. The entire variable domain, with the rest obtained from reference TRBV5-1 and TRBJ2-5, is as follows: KAGVTQTPRYLIKTRGQQVTLSCSPISGHRSVSWYQQTPGQGLQFLFEYFSETQRNKGNFPGRFSGRQFSNSRSEMNVSTLELGDSALYLCASSLAINERSQETQYFGPGTRLLVL.

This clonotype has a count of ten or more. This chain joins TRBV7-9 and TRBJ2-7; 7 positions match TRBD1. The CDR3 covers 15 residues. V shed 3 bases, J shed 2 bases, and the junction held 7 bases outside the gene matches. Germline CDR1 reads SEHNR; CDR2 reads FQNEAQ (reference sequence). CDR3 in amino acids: CASSFTRDSPYEQYV. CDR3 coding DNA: TGTGCCAGCAGCTTTACCCGGGACAGCCCCTACGAGCAGTACGTC.